The rows below give T cell receptor beta chains drawn from one sample of a study of cytomegalovirus exposure and HLA in healthy donors. TCRdb's table, derived via immunoSEQ multiplex PCR, lists solely in-frame clones and lacks some. The listing records some 200,000 clones. The sequenced sample consisted of PBMCs. The receptors were gathered from a man aged 25 to 40 in good health and CMV-seronegative. Both conserved end residues are part of each CDR3. The D gene is left open where the match is weak.

>TRBV12-2|TRBJ1-5|-
TGTGCAAGTCGCCCCCCGCCAGGGGGGATGAAGCAGCCCCAGCATTTT
CASRPPPGGMKQPQHF
>TRBV19|TRBJ1-2|-
TGTGCCAGTAGTATCCTCCCAGGGGAGGGCTACACCTTC
CASSILPGEGYTF
>TRBV25-1|TRBJ1-2|TRBD1
TGTGCCAGCAGTGAAGTCCCGGACAGGTATGGCTACACCTTC
CASSEVPDRYGYTF
>TRBV4-1|TRBJ1-5|-
TGCGCCAGCAGCCAAGAACGGGGGACCCAGCCCCAGCATTTT
CASSQERGTQPQHF
>TRBV7-9|TRBJ2-3|TRBD2
TGTGCCAGCAGCTGGGGACTAGGTTTCACAGATACGCAGTATTTT
CASSWGLGFTDTQYF
>TRBV5-4|TRBJ2-3|TRBD2
TGTGCCAGCAGCCTCTCTAGCGGGAGAACAGATACGCAGTATTTT
CASSLSSGRTDTQYF
>TRBV5-1|TRBJ2-7|-
TGCGCCAGCAGCTCGCAGGGGCCCGACGAGCAGTACTTC
CASSSQGPDEQYF
>TRBV7-9|TRBJ1-5|-
TGTGCCAGCAGCTTAGGGGCGGGGAATCAGCCCCAGCATTTT
CASSLGAGNQPQHF
>TRBV6-5|TRBJ2-2|TRBD2
TGTGCCAGCAGTCTCGCGGGGGGTGTTGGGGAGCTGTTTTTT
CASSLAGGVGELFF
>TRBV2|TRBJ1-1|TRBD1
TGTGCCAGCAGTGGACAGGGGGCAATGAACACTGAAGCTTTCTTT
CASSGQGAMNTEAFF
>TRBV5-1|TRBJ1-1|-
TGCGCCAGCAGTGCTCCGACAGGCATGAACACTGAAGCTTTCTTT
CASSAPTGMNTEAFF
>TRBV18|TRBJ2-1|-
TGTGCCAGCTCACCACCTGGCAGCTCCTACAATGAGCAGTTCTTC
CASSPPGSSYNEQFF
>TRBV28|TRBJ1-2|TRBD1
TGTGCCAGCAGTCCCGTTCACACACAGGGGATTAATGGCTACACCTTC
CASSPVHTQGINGYTF
>TRBV7-9|TRBJ1-5|TRBD1
TGTGCCAGCAGCCGCGACAGGGTAAGCAATCAGCCCCAGCATTTT
CASSRDRVSNQPQHF
>TRBV7-7|TRBJ2-2|-
TGTGCCAGCAGCTTAGACAGAAGGACCGGGGAGCTGTTTTTT
CASSLDRRTGELFF
>TRBV9|TRBJ1-5|-
TGTGCCAGCAGCGTAGATCCCACAGGCGATCAGCCCCAGCATTTT
CASSVDPTGDQPQHF
>TRBV27|TRBJ1-2|-
TGTGCCAGCAGTAGGCGTACCGAGGGCTATGGCTACACCTTC
CASSRRTEGYGYTF
>TRBV7-6|TRBJ2-5|TRBD2
TGTGCCAGCAGCTTAGCCTCGGGGGGAGGAGGCCAAGAGACCCAGTACTTC
CASSLASGGGGQETQYF
>TRBV19|TRBJ1-5|-
TGTGCCAGTAGTCCACGACAGGATAGCAATCAGCCCCAGCATTTT
CASSPRQDSNQPQHF
>TRBV2|TRBJ1-2|TRBD1
TGTGCCAGCAGGGGTACGGGCAGGGGGGCCTTC
CASRGTGRGAF
>TRBV28|TRBJ2-1|TRBD2
TGTGCCAGCACCGTTATCGCGGGGGGGGAGCAGTTCTTC
CASTVIAGGEQFF
>TRBV30|TRBJ2-7|TRBD1
TGTGCCTGGAGTTTATTGGGGACAGGGAGCGGCGAGCAGTACTTC
CAWSLLGTGSGEQYF
>TRBV28|TRBJ1-2|-
TGTGCCAGCAGTTCCCCGACACTGTATGGCTACACCTTC
CASSSPTLYGYTF
>TRBV5-1|TRBJ2-5|TRBD1
TGCGCCAGCAGCGATCGGACAGGCAAAGACAGGGAGACCCAGTACTTC
CASSDRTGKDRETQYF
>TRBV6-5|TRBJ2-3|-
TGTGCCAGCAGTTACTCACGGACTGCTCCGTATACGCAGTATTTT
CASSYSRTAPYTQYF
>TRBV12-5|TRBJ1-1|-
TGTGCTAGTGGTTTGTTTACCGGTGGGGGCCATGCCACTGAAGCTTTCTTT
CASGLFTGGGHATEAFF
>TRBV7-2|TRBJ2-6|TRBD1
TGTGCCAGCAGCTTAAGACAGGGGGCTTATGGGGCCAACGTCCTGACTTTC
CASSLRQGAYGANVLTF
>TRBV11-3|TRBJ1-2|TRBD1
TGTGCCAGCAGCTTAGATGGACAGGGGGAGTATAACTATGGCTACACCTTC
CASSLDGQGEYNYGYTF
>TRBV19|TRBJ2-3|-
TGTGCCAGTAGTATAAGCGGGGATACGCAGTATTTT
CASSISGDTQYF
>TRBV1|TRBJ1-5|-
TGCACCAGCAGCCGAGGACAGGGGCCAAGGCCCCAGCATTTT
CTSSRGQGPRPQHF
>TRBV10-3|TRBJ1-1|TRBD1
TGTGCCATCAGCGCGACAGGGGACACTGAAGCTTTCTTT
CAISATGDTEAFF
>TRBV28|TRBJ2-7|TRBD1
TGTGCCAGTCACCCTGTAGCCGGGACAGGAAGCTACGAGCAGTACTTC
CASHPVAGTGSYEQYF
>TRBV5-3|TRBJ1-5|-
TGTGCCAGAAGCTTGTTTTCAGGGGTAGGGGATCAGCCCCAGCATTTT
CARSLFSGVGDQPQHF
>TRBV28|TRBJ1-5|-
TGTGCCATCCGTGACGCACAGGGAAGCAATCAGCCCCAGCATTTT
CAIRDAQGSNQPQHF
>TRBV9|TRBJ2-1|TRBD1
TGTGCCAGCAGCGTAGCGGGACAGGGCTACAATGAGCAGTTCTTC
CASSVAGQGYNEQFF
>TRBV7-9|TRBJ1-1|-
TGTGCCAGCAGCTTAGGGTTACAGTCTGAAATGAACACTGAAGCTTTCTTT
CASSLGLQSEMNTEAFF
>TRBV4-1|TRBJ2-7|TRBD1
TGCGCCAGCAGCCAATTTACTACACCGGACAGGGGAAGGTTTTTTTATTCCTACGAGCAGTACTTC
CASSQFTTPDRGRFFYSYEQYF
>TRBV9|TRBJ1-3|TRBD1
TGTGCCAGCAGCTCCGGGACAGTCTCTGGAAACACCATATATTTT
CASSSGTVSGNTIYF